The present TCR beta chain was sequenced within a study of shared T cell receptors in the human thymus. Germline lookup yields CDR1 SGHRS and CDR2 YFSETQ. This CDR3 is built from 14 residues. V lost 0 bases to trimming and J lost 8 bases, with 12 bases between them. Profiling relied on immunoSEQ multiplex PCR, and the TCRdb table lists in-frame clones only, not all of them. The sample holds over 350,000 clones, roughly 94% seen once. Sample: thymocytes. The J gene is TRBJ2-1, the V gene TRBV5-1; maybe TRBD2 (6 bases). The TCR comes from a human donor. The CDR3 reads CASSLARRVDEQFF. CDR3 DNA: TGCGCCAGCAGCTTGGCCCGGAGGGTCGATGAGCAGTTCTTC. The full variable domain, completed using reference TRBV5-1 and TRBJ2-1, is KAGVTQTPRYLIKTRGQQVTLSCSPISGHRSVSWYQQTPGQGLQFLFEYFSETQRNKGNFPGRFSGRQFSNSRSEMNVSTLELGDSALYLCASSLARRVDEQFFGPGTRLTVL.